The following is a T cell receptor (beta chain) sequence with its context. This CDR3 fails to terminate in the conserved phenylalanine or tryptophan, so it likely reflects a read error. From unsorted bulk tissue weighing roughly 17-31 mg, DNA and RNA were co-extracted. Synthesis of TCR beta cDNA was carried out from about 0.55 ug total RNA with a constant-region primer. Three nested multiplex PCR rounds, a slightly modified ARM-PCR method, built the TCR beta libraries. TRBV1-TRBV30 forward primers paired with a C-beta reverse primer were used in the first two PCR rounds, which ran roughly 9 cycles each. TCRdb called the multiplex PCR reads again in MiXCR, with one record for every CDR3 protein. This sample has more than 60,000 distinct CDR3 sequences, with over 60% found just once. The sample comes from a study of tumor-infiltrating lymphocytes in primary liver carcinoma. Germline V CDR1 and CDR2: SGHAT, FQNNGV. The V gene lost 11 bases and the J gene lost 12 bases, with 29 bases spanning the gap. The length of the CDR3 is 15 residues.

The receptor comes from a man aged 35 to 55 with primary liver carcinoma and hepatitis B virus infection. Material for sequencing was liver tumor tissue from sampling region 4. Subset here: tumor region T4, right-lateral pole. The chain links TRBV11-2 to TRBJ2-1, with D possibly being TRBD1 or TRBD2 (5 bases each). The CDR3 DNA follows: TGTGCCGGCGTACTAGGGGACCTCCGTGGACATGTGCAGTTCCTC. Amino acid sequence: CAGVLGDLRGHVQFL.